This TCR beta chain was recovered during a study of beta chain features in type 1 diabetes. cDNA synthesis used the whole RNA isolate, giving expressed TCRB sequences. Assay used: immunoSEQ multiplex PCR; TCRdb lists only in-frame clones, some missing. The sample holds 150,000 to 180,000 clones, 7.5% to 10% seen once. The germline V gene has CDR1 SGHRS and CDR2 YFSETQ. The CDR3 runs 14 residues. The V gene end was trimmed by 2 bases and the J gene end by 2 bases; junction bases not matched to a gene: 2. What was sequenced was central memory CD4+ T cells from blood. This sequence joins TRBV5-1 and TRBJ2-7, with 9 positions matching TRBD1. This TCR came from a young man in good health. The CDR3 sequence: CASSFGTGPYEQYF. The CDR3, as DNA: TGCGCCAGCAGCTTCGGGACAGGGCCCTACGAGCAGTACTTC.